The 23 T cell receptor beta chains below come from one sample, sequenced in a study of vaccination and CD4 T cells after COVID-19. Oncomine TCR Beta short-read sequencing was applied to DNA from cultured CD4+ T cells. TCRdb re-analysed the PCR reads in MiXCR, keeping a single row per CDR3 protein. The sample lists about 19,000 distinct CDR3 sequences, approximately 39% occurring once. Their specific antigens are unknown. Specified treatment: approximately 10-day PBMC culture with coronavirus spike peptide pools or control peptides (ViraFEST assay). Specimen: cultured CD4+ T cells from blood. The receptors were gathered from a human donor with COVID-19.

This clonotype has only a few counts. For the CDR3, the DNA is TGCAGTGCTCACGGCTGGGGGGGCCCTTCCACAGAGACCCAGTACTTC. It codes for CSAHGWGGPSTETQYF. The J gene is TRBJ2-5, the V gene TRBV20-1; D perhaps matches TRBD2 (7 bases). The CDR3 is made up of 16 amino acids. The germline V gene encodes CDR1 DFQATT and CDR2 SNEGSKA (reference sequence). Trimming shortened V by 5 bases and J by 4 bases, and 23 bases separated the two germline ends.

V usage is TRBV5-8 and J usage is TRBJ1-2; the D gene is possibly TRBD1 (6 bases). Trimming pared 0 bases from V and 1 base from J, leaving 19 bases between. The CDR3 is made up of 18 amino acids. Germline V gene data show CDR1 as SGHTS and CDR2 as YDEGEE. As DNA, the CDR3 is TGTGCCAGCAGCTTGGGTCCCGGGACAAGGCCAAATAACTATGGCTACACCTTC. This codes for CASSLGPGTRPNNYGYTF. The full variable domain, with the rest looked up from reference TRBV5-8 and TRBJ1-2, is EAGVTQSPTHLIKTRGQQATLRCSPISGHTSVYWYQQALGLGLQFLLWYDEGEERNRGNFPPRFSGRQFPNYSSELNVNALELEDSALYLCASSLGPGTRPNNYGYTFGSGTRLTVV.

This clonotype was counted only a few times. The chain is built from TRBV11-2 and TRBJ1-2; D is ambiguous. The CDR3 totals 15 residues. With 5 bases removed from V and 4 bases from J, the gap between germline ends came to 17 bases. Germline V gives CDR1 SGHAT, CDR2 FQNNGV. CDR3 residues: CASSLGSGATYGYTF. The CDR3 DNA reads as TGTGCCAGCAGCCTCGGCTCAGGTGCCACCTATGGCTACACCTTC. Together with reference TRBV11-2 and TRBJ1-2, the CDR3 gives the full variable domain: EAGVAQSPRYKIIEKRQSVAFWCNPISGHATLYWYQQILGQGPKLLIQFQNNGVVDDSQLPKDRFSAERLKGVDSTLKIQPAKLEDSAVYLCASSLGSGATYGYTFGSGTRLTVV.

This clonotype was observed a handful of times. DNA for the CDR3: TGTGCCAGCAGGGGACAGAACACTGAAGCTTTCTTT. Its protein is CASRGQNTEAFF. The chain recombines TRBV6-1 with TRBJ1-1, with TRBD1 as a possible D gene (6 bases). The CDR3 is made up of 12 amino acids. Deletions cut 6 bases from V and 1 base from J, with 6 bases between. Germline assignment: CDR1 MNHNS and CDR2 SASEGT.

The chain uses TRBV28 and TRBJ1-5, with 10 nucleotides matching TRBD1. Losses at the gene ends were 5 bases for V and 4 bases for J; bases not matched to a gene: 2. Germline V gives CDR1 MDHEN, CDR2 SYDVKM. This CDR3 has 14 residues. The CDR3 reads CASSPGQGNQPQHF. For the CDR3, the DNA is TGTGCCAGCAGTCCGGGACAGGGGAATCAGCCCCAGCATTTT.

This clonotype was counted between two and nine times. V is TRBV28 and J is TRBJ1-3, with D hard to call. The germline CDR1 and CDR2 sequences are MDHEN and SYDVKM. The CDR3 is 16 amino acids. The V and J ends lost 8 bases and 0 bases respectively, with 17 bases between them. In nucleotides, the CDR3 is TGTGCCAGCGTCACTGCCTTGGGCCACTCTGGAAACACCATATATTTT. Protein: CASVTALGHSGNTIYF.

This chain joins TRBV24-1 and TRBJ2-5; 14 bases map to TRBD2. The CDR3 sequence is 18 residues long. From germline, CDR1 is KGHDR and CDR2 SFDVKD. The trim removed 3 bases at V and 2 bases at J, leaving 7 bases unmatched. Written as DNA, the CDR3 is TGTGCCACCAGTGATGGGGGACTAGCGGGGGTGAAACAAGAGACCCAGTACTTC. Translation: CATSDGGLAGVKQETQYF.

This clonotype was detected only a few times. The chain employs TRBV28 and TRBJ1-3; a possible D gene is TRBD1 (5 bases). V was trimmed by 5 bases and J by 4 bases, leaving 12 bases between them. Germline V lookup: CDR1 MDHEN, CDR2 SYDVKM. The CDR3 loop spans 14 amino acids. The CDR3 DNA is TGTGCCAGCAGTAGCCCAGGGCTCGGAAACACCATATATTTT. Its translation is CASSSPGLGNTIYF.

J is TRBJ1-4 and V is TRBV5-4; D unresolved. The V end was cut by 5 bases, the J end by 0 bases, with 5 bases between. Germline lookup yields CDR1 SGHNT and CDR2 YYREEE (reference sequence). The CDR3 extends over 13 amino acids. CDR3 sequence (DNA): TGTGCCAGCAGGGTCGCAACTAATGAAAAACTGTTTTTT. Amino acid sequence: CASRVATNEKLFF.

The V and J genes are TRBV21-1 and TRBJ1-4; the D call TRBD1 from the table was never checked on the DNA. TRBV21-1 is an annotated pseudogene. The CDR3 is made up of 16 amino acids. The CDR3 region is CASSEGKGVPTEKLFF. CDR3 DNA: TGTGCCAGCAGTGAAGGGAAGGGGGTCCCTACCGAAAAACTGTTTTTT.

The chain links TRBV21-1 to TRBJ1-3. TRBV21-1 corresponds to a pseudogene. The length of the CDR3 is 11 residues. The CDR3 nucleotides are TGTGCCAGTTTCCAGGGAAACACCATATATTTT. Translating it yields CASFQGNTIYF.

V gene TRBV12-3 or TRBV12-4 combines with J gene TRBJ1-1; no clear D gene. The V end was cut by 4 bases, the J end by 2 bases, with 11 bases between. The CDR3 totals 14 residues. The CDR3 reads CASSYRVVNTEAFF. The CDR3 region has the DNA TGTGCCAGCAGTTACCGGGTCGTAAACACTGAAGCTTTCTTT.

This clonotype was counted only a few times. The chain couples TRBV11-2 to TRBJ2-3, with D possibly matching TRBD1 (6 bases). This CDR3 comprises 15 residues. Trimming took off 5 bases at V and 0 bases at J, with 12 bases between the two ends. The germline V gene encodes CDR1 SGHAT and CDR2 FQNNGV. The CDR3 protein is CASSLSDSSTDTQYF. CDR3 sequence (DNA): TGTGCCAGCAGCCTTTCGGACAGCAGCACAGATACGCAGTATTTT.

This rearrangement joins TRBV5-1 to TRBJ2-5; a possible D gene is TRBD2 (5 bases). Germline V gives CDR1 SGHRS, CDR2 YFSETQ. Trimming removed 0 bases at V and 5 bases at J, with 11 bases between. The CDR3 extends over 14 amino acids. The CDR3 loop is CASSLGQAGETQYF. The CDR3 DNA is TGCGCCAGCAGCTTGGGGCAGGCGGGCGAGACCCAGTACTTC.

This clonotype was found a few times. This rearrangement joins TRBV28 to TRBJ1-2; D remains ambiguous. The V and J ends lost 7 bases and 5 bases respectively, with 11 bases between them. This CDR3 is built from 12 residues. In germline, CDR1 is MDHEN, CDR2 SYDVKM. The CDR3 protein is CASKSKDYGYTF. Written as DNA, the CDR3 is TGTGCCAGCAAGTCAAAGGATTATGGCTACACCTTC.

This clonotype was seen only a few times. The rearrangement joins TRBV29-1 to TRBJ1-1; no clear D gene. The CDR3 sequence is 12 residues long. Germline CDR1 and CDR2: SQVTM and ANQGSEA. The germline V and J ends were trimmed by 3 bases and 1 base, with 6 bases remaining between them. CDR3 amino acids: CSVDRGNTEAFF. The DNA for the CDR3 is TGCAGCGTTGATCGGGGGAACACTGAAGCTTTCTTT.

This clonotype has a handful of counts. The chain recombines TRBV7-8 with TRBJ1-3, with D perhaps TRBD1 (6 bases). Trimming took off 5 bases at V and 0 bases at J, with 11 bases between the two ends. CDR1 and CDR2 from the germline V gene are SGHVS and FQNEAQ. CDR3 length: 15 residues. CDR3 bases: TGTGCCAGCAGCCAATGGGACAACTCTGGAAACACCATATATTTT. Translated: CASSQWDNSGNTIYF.

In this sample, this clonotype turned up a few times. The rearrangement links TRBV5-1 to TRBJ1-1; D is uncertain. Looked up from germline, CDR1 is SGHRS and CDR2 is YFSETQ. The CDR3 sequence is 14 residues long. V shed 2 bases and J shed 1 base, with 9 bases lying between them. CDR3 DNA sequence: TGCGCCAGCAGCTTAGGAACGGCGAACACTGAAGCTTTCTTT. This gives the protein CASSLGTANTEAFF.

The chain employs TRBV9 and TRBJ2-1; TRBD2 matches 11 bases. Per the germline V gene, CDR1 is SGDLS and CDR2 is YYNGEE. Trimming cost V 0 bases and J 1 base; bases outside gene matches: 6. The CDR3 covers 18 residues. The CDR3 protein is CASSVGTSGPESYNEQFF. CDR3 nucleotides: TGTGCCAGCAGCGTAGGGACTAGCGGGCCGGAATCCTACAATGAGCAGTTCTTC.

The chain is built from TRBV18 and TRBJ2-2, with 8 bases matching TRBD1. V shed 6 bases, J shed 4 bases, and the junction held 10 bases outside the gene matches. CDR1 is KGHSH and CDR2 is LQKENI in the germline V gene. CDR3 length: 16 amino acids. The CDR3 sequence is CASSYGTGVSTGELFF. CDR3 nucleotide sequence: TGTGCCAGCTCGTACGGGACAGGCGTTAGCACCGGGGAGCTGTTTTTT.

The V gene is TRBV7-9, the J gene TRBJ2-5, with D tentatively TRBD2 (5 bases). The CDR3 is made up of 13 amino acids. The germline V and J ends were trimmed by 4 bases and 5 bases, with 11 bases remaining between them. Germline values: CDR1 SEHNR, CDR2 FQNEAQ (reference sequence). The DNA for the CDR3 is TGTGCCAGCAGCTCTCTATCGGGGGAGACCCAGTACTTC. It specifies CASSSLSGETQYF.

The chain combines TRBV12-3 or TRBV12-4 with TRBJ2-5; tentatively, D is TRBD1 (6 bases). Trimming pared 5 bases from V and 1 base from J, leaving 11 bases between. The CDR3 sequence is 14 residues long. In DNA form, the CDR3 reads TGTGCCAGCAGTCGTGGACAGCCCCAAGAGACCCAGTACTTC. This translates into CASSRGQPQETQYF.

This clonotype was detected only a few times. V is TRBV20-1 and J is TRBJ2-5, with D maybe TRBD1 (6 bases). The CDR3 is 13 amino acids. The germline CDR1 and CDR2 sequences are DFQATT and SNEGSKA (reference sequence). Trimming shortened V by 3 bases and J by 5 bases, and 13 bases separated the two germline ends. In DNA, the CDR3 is TGCAGTGCTAGGGCAACAGGGCGGGAGACCCAGTACTTC. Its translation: CSARATGRETQYF.